This T cell receptor (beta chain) was obtained from a study of T cells in Graves' hyperthyroidism and ophthalmopathy. TCR beta CDR3 regions were amplified from RNA transcripts. A set of HTBI primers served as the primers for a first-round RT-PCR of the TCR CDR3. TCRdb reanalysed the multiplex PCR reads using MiXCR and keeps one entry per CDR3 protein. The sample has a few hundred thousand distinct CDR3 sequences, roughly 14% seen once. This CDR3 comprises 14 residues. V dropped 4 bases and J dropped 8; count of bases not matched to a gene: 6. There are many counts of this clonotype. The gene calls are TRBV12-3 or TRBV12-4 and TRBJ2-1, with 9 positions matching TRBD1. The source is a man aged 25-45 years with Graves' hyperthyroidism that later progressed to Graves' ophthalmopathy. Sequenced input: blood. DNA of the CDR3: TGTGCCAGCAGTTCCCGGGACAGGGCCTATGAGCAGTTCTTC. Its translation: CASSSRDRAYEQFF.